This T cell receptor (beta chain) was retrieved from a study of T cells in localized non-small cell lung cancer. Findings and limits, study-wide: Tumor showed lower T cell clonality than uninvolved adjacent lung, where it was highest. Heterogeneity cannot be ruled out, as sequencing used one tumor region only. Median approximately 61 top-100 tumor clones were shared with paired adjacent lung. Patients showing higher blood T cell density tended to see longer overall survival.

The CDR3 contains 15 residues. CDR1 and CDR2 (germline): MNHEY, SVGAGI. V lost 0 bases to trimming and J lost 2 bases; unmatched junction nucleotides: 3. As for this clone: What it binds is not known.

The data were produced by immunoSEQ multiplex PCR, yet TCRdb's version contains in-frame clones alone and is incomplete. The table has tens of thousands of clones, approximately 88% seen once; the top ten hold 10% to 15%. The source was peripheral blood, collected before any cancer treatment. The origin of this receptor is a male donor aged 60 or over with stage I lung adenocarcinoma. The rearrangement joins TRBV6-5 to TRBJ1-1; TRBD1 aligns across 7 bases. CDR3 nucleotide sequence: TGTGCCAGCAGTTACTCGACAGGGACTAACACTGAAGCTTTCTTT. Amino acid sequence: CASSYSTGTNTEAFF.